This passage covers 32 T cell receptor beta chains from one sample sequenced in a study of beta chain features in type 1 diabetes. Investigators reverse transcribed all isolated RNA, so they sequenced expressed TCRB transcripts. TCRdb's table, derived via immunoSEQ multiplex PCR, lists solely in-frame clones and lacks some. Counted here are hundreds of thousands of clones, about 10% occurring once; the ten biggest clones make up about 0.042%. The sequenced sample was naive CD4+ T cells from blood. The receptors shown here come from a woman in her late teens or twenties in good health.

A few counts support this clone. The chain couples TRBV9 to TRBJ1-2; D unclear. CDR3 size: 19 residues. The germline V gene has CDR1 SGDLS and CDR2 YYNGEE. The germline V and J ends were trimmed by 0 bases and 1 base, with 22 bases remaining between them. The CDR3 protein is CASSVVIDARALGNYGYTF. CDR3 DNA sequence: TGTGCCAGCAGCGTAGTCATAGATGCCCGGGCGCTGGGTAACTATGGCTACACCTTC.

This chain connects TRBV7-9 to TRBJ2-4; D possibly uses TRBD1 or TRBD2 (5 bases each). CDR1 is SEHNR and CDR2 is FQNEAQ in the germline V gene (reference sequence). CDR3 length equals 14 residues. V was clipped by 5 bases and J by 1 base, with 9 bases between them. CDR3 sequence: CASSLEGAKNIQYF. The CDR3 DNA reads TGTGCCAGCAGCCTAGAGGGGGCCAAAAACATTCAGTACTTC.

V usage is TRBV5-6 and J usage is TRBJ2-1; D is tentatively TRBD1 or TRBD2 (6 bases each). V was pared by 7 bases and J by 4 bases, with 9 bases between. The length of the CDR3 is 12 residues. CDR1 is SGHDT and CDR2 is YYEEEE in the germline V gene. The chain's CDR3 is CASRRGYNEQFF. CDR3 DNA sequence: TGTGCCAGCCGGAGGGGGTACAATGAGCAGTTCTTC.

The rearrangement links TRBV7-9 to TRBJ2-7; 7 bases are a match to TRBD1. CDR3 length equals 15 residues. Losses at the gene ends were 6 bases for V and 2 bases for J; bases not matched to a gene: 10. The germline V gene encodes CDR1 SEHNR and CDR2 FQNEAQ (reference sequence). CDR3: CASSYRQGAPYEQYF. The CDR3 coding sequence is TGTGCCAGCAGTTACAGACAGGGAGCACCCTACGAGCAGTACTTC.

The chain recombines TRBV2 with TRBJ2-1; perhaps D is TRBD1 or TRBD2 (5 bases each). Germline-derived CDR1 and CDR2 are SNHLY and FYNNEI. V gave up 7 bases and J gave up 5 bases, with 15 bases separating them. The CDR3 covers 14 residues. CDR3 amino acids: CASTREQGNNEQFF. The CDR3, as DNA: TGTGCCAGCACGAGGGAGCAGGGTAACAATGAGCAGTTCTTC.

This clone has a handful of counts. This chain uses TRBV4-3 with TRBJ1-4; the D gene is possibly TRBD1 (6 bases). Germline-derived CDR1 and CDR2 are LGHNA and YSLEER. This CDR3 contains 15 residues. Between the trimmed V and J ends, which lost 4 bases and 0 bases, there was a span of 9 bases. The CDR3 DNA sequence: TGCGCCAGCAGCCTGGACAGTTCAACTAATGAAAAACTGTTTTTT. Translated: CASSLDSSTNEKLFF.

The chain employs TRBV7-9 and TRBJ1-1; D gene uncertain. CDR3 length: 12 amino acids. Germline CDR1 reads SEHNR; CDR2 reads FQNEAQ (reference sequence). V dropped 5 bases and J dropped 1 base, with 5 bases sitting between them. The chain's CDR3 is CASSRKNTEAFF. The CDR3 DNA reads TGTGCCAGCAGCCGGAAGAACACTGAAGCTTTCTTT.

The chain has TRBV6-6 and TRBJ1-1; 7 bases are a match to TRBD1. CDR3 length equals 14 residues. J was trimmed by 8 bases and V by 8 bases; bases with no gene match: 14. Germline V CDR1 and CDR2: MNHNY, SVGAGI (reference sequence). The CDR3 DNA sequence: TGTGCCAGCGGTCCCAAGGGGGCTAGGATGGAAGCTTTCTTT. This codes for CASGPKGARMEAFF.

The table lists this clone with many counts. The rearrangement uses TRBV29-1 and TRBJ2-1; D might be TRBD1 (6 bases). Looked up from germline, CDR1 is SQVTM and CDR2 is ANQGSEA. The CDR3 contains 13 residues. Deletions cut 3 bases from V and 5 bases from J, with 11 bases between. CDR3 sequence (DNA): TGCAGCGTTGATACGACAGGAGACAATGAGCAGTTCTTC. Its protein product is CSVDTTGDNEQFF.

On this clone itself: The same CDR3 is also encoded by other DNA sequences in this sample. The V call is TRBV11-2, the J call TRBJ2-1; D ambiguous. V lost 3 bases and J lost 5, with 8 bases in between. CDR3 length: 13 amino acids. The germline V gene has CDR1 SGHAT and CDR2 FQNNGV. The CDR3 DNA reads as TGTGCCAGCAGCTTGGGCAGAAACAATGAGCAGTTCTTC. It is translated as CASSLGRNNEQFF. The full variable domain, its missing parts supplied by reference TRBV11-2 and TRBJ2-1, is EAGVAQSPRYKIIEKRQSVAFWCNPISGHATLYWYQQILGQGPKLLIQFQNNGVVDDSQLPKDRFSAERLKGVDSTLKIQPAKLEDSAVYLCASSLGRNNEQFFGPGTRLTVL.

The chain couples TRBV7-3 to TRBJ2-1, with D unresolved. Trimming took off 4 bases at V and 0 bases at J, with 10 bases between the two ends. The CDR3 totals 15 residues. From germline, CDR1 is SGHTA and CDR2 FQGTGA. CDR3 sequence reads: CASSSDRGSYNEQFF. In nucleotides, the CDR3 is TGTGCCAGCAGCTCCGACCGAGGCTCCTACAATGAGCAGTTCTTC.

This clone was observed a few times. The rearrangement uses TRBV7-2 and TRBJ2-7; maybe TRBD1 (7 bases). Germline V gene sequence: CDR1 SGHTA, CDR2 FQGNSA. Trimming removed 11 bases from V and 3 bases from J, with 23 bases in between. CDR3 length: 15 amino acids. The CDR3 DNA follows: TGTGCCCTCGAGGGGGCTAGCGAAGAATGCTACGAGCAGTACGTC. Translating it yields CALEGASEECYEQYV.

This clone turned up a few times. The chain employs TRBV18 and TRBJ2-4; D perhaps matches TRBD1 (6 bases). V shed 3 bases and J shed 0 bases, with 18 bases lying between them. The germline V gene has CDR1 KGHSH and CDR2 LQKENI. The CDR3 consists of 18 residues. In nucleotides, the CDR3 is TGTGCCAGCTCACCTCAAGGGACAAGCCCTATAGCCAAAAACATTCAGTACTTC. Encoded protein: CASSPQGTSPIAKNIQYF.

The rearrangement joins TRBV30 to TRBJ1-2; 9 bases match TRBD1. Trimming took 1 base from V and 3 from J; bases not matched to a gene: 6. Germline V CDR1 and CDR2: GTSNPN, SVGIG (reference sequence). The CDR3 is made up of 15 amino acids. CDR3: CAWSATTGGDYGYTF. In DNA, the CDR3 is TGTGCCTGGAGTGCGACGACAGGGGGAGACTATGGCTACACCTTC.

This clone appeared many times. The junction shows a germline mismatch at one end, possibly a read error. The rearrangement links TRBV13 to TRBJ2-7, with 7 bases matching TRBD1. Per the germline V gene, CDR1 is PRHDT and CDR2 is FYEKMQ (reference sequence). There are 14 residues in the CDR3. The CDR3, as DNA: TGTGCCAGCAGGCAAACCGGGACAGCCCATGTCCCGAGGTTC. Translated: CASRQTGTAHVPRF.

The chain joins TRBV29-1 to TRBJ1-1, with 7 nucleotides matching TRBD1. The ends lost 4 bases at V and 1 base at J; junction bases unmatched: 9. Germline-derived CDR1 and CDR2 are SQVTM and ANQGSEA. This CDR3 comprises 15 residues. CDR3 nucleotide sequence: TGCAGCGTTGCTGGAACCAGGACAGGGAACACTGAAGCTTTCTTT. Its protein is CSVAGTRTGNTEAFF. The full variable domain, rest sourced from reference TRBV29-1 and TRBJ1-1, is SAVISQKPSRDICQRGTSLTIQCQVDSQVTMMFWYRQQPGQSLTLIATANQGSEATYESGFVIDKFPISRPNLTFSTLTVSNMSPEDSSIYLCSVAGTRTGNTEAFFGQGTRLTVV.

The chain has TRBV6-1 and TRBJ1-1, with D maybe TRBD1 (5 bases). Looked up from germline, CDR1 is MNHNS and CDR2 is SASEGT. V was trimmed by 5 bases and J by 8 bases, leaving 18 bases between them. This CDR3 has 14 residues. The CDR3 bases are TGTGCCAGCAGTACTCCGGGACGGAGCATCGAAGCTTTCTTT. As protein: CASSTPGRSIEAFF.

The chain joins TRBV15 to TRBJ2-5; 8 nucleotides align to TRBD1. V trimming: 2 bases; J trimming: 3 bases; junction bases outside the gene matches: 5. In germline, CDR1 is LNHNV, CDR2 YYDKDF (reference sequence). The CDR3 spans 15 residues. The CDR3 sequence is CATSRSSGGEETQYF. The CDR3, as DNA: TGTGCCACCAGCAGATCTTCAGGGGGCGAAGAGACCCAGTACTTC.

This clone has just one count. V and J are TRBV4-3 and TRBJ2-3; 9 positions match TRBD2. The germline gives CDR1 LGHNA, CDR2 YSLEER. With 0 bases clipped from V and 5 bases from J, the junction kept 6 bases outside the gene matches. The CDR3 loop spans 16 amino acids. The CDR3 DNA sequence: TGCGCCAGCAGCCAAGATCCTAGCGGGATTGGAGATACGCAGTATTTT. It translates to CASSQDPSGIGDTQYF.

With regard to this clone: Different DNA sequences within this sample yield the same CDR3. The chain employs TRBV7-9 and TRBJ2-5, with D perhaps assigned TRBD1 or TRBD2 (5 bases each). V gave up 5 bases and J gave up 1 base, with 8 bases separating them. There are 13 residues in the CDR3. CDR1 and CDR2 from the germline V gene are SEHNR and FQNEAQ (reference sequence). CDR3 sequence: CASSLGVQETQYF. The CDR3 DNA reads as TGTGCCAGCAGCCTGGGGGTCCAAGAGACCCAGTACTTC.

This clone was recorded many times. V usage is TRBV9 and J usage is TRBJ2-4; 7 positions agree with TRBD1. V shed 0 bases and J 5 bases; nucleotides not matched to a gene: 8. The CDR3 spans 16 residues. Germline V CDR1 and CDR2: SGDLS, YYNGEE. CDR3 amino acids: CASSVGPHRGENIQYF. The CDR3 DNA sequence: TGTGCCAGCAGCGTAGGCCCTCACAGGGGCGAAAACATTCAGTACTTC.

The V and J genes are TRBV9 and TRBJ2-1; 9 bases agree with TRBD1. Germline lookup yields CDR1 SGDLS and CDR2 YYNGEE. The trim removed 0 bases at V and 2 bases at J, leaving 9 bases unmatched. The CDR3 runs 18 residues. The CDR3 DNA sequence: TGTGCCAGCAGCGTAGGGGTAGGACAGGGGCGACCCTACAATGAGCAGTTCTTC. It specifies CASSVGVGQGRPYNEQFF.

This clone was counted a few times. The V call is TRBV5-4, the J call TRBJ1-4; unclear D gene. Germline V gene data show CDR1 as SGHNT and CDR2 as YYREEE (reference sequence). The V end lost 3 bases, the J end lost 3 bases, and 6 bases lay between the germline ends. There are 13 residues in the CDR3. The DNA of the CDR3 is TGTGCCAGCAGCTCTGGGCCTAATGAAAAACTGTTTTTT. Translation: CASSSGPNEKLFF.

This clone was recorded a few times. One junction end does not reproduce the germline sequence, and a read error may be involved. This rearrangement joins TRBV10-3 to TRBJ1-2, with TRBD1 identical over 9 bases. The CDR3 contains 14 residues. Per the germline V gene, CDR1 is ENHRY and CDR2 is SYGVKD. The CDR3 DNA sequence: TGTGCCAGCAGTCAACGCCGGGACAGGGAAGGCTACACCTTC. It encodes CASSQRRDREGYTF.

V and J are TRBV9 and TRBJ2-2, with D unclear. The germline V gene has CDR1 SGDLS and CDR2 YYNGEE. Trimming removed 5 bases from V and 4 bases from J, with 9 bases in between. The length of the CDR3 is 13 residues. In DNA form, the CDR3 reads TGTGCCAGCAGAAAGTCTGGCACCGGGGAGCTGTTTTTT. The encoded protein is CASRKSGTGELFF.

The V gene is TRBV5-4, the J gene TRBJ2-2; D is ambiguous. The CDR3 contains 16 residues. Germline V gives CDR1 SGHNT, CDR2 YYREEE (reference sequence). V lost 0 bases and J lost 2, with 11 bases in between. CDR3 region: CASSLGSGDNTGELFF. The CDR3 bases are TGTGCCAGCAGCTTGGGCTCCGGAGATAACACCGGGGAGCTGTTTTTT.

This clone was seen only a few times. The chain has TRBV7-9 and TRBJ2-5; the D is unclear. Germline V lookup: CDR1 SEHNR, CDR2 FQNEAQ (reference sequence). This CDR3 spans 12 amino acids. The ends were cut back, 5 bases at V and 2 bases at J, with 6 bases in the middle. The CDR3 here is CASSRIQETQYF. The CDR3 DNA is TGTGCCAGCAGCCGGATACAAGAGACCCAGTACTTC.

The chain joins TRBV7-8 to TRBJ2-7, with TRBD1 matching 7 bases. V shed 5 bases, J shed 2 bases, and the junction held 3 bases outside the gene matches. This CDR3 comprises 13 residues. CDR1 is SGHVS, CDR2 FQNEAQ, per germline. CDR3 loop: CASSLQGTYEQYF. CDR3 nucleotide sequence: TGTGCCAGCAGCCTACAGGGGACCTACGAGCAGTACTTC.

This clone was counted between two and nine times. The chain is built from TRBV6-6 and TRBJ1-2; 10 positions match TRBD1. The CDR3 consists of 15 residues. J gave up 4 bases and V 2 bases, and 4 bases lay outside the gene matches. Germline V gene data show CDR1 as MNHNY and CDR2 as SVGAGI (reference sequence). DNA for the CDR3: TGTGCCAGCAGTTACCCGGGACAGGGGAGCTATGGCTACACCTTC. Translated, it gives CASSYPGQGSYGYTF.

The chain uses TRBV5-1 and TRBJ2-1, with 10 bases identical to TRBD2. The CDR3 loop spans 16 amino acids. Unmatched junction bases numbered 11, after V lost 6 bases and J lost 5 bases. The germline gives CDR1 SGHRS, CDR2 YFSETQ. The CDR3 DNA reads TGCGCCAGCACAGCGGGAGGGCCTATAAAGCACAATGAGCAGTTCTTC. Protein sequence: CASTAGGPIKHNEQFF.

The V gene is TRBV27, the J gene TRBJ2-3, with D maybe TRBD2 (7 bases). The ends were cut back, 6 bases at V and 11 bases at J, with 18 bases in the middle. Germline V gene data show CDR1 as MNHEY and CDR2 as SMNVEV (reference sequence). This CDR3 comprises 13 residues. This CDR3 is CASRNRGEGQQYF. As DNA, the CDR3 is TGTGCCAGCAGAAACCGAGGGGAGGGACAGCAGTATTTT.

J is TRBJ2-1 and V is TRBV9; 14 bases are shared with TRBD2. Germline assignment: CDR1 SGDLS and CDR2 YYNGEE. V lost 3 bases and J lost 6; bases outside the gene matches: 5. The CDR3 sequence is 16 residues long. The CDR3 loop reads CASSARGLAGGNEQFF. The CDR3 DNA follows: TGTGCCAGCAGCGCCCGTGGACTAGCGGGAGGCAATGAGCAGTTCTTC. Variable domain in full (rest from reference TRBV9 and TRBJ2-1): DSGVTQTPKHLITATGQRVTLRCSPRSGDLSVYWYQQSLDQGLQFLIQYYNGEERAKGNILERFSAQQFPDLHSELNLSSLELGDSALYFCASSARGLAGGNEQFFGPGTRLTVL.